This T cell receptor (beta chain) originates from a study of shared clonotypes between healthy human individuals. Study-wide points: In this cohort, only blood was sampled, and tissue repertoires likely differ.

Clones were sequenced by immunoSEQ multiplex PCR, and TCRdb holds only the in-frame ones, with some missing. This table has approximately 2,000,000 clones, approximately 90% appearing once. This CDR3 region has 14 residues. Between the trimmed V and J ends, which lost 2 bases and 4 bases, there was a span of 10 bases. The V gene's germline CDR1 is MNHNS and CDR2 SASEGT. Among the donors, all were Caucasian adults who lived in Nashville, Tennessee. Subsets obtained from CD4+ cells comprised CD45RA+ naive and CD45RA-negative memory cells. A remark on this clone: The antigen remains unidentified.

The sequenced sample consisted of naive CD4+ T cells from PBMCs. Subset indicated: CD45RA+ positively selected. This sequence was found in a man in his late teens or twenties in good health. Some clones in this sample may be carry-over from other donors' samples. V gene TRBV6-1 combines with J gene TRBJ2-3, with D tentatively TRBD1 (7 bases). The CDR3 bases are TGTGCCAGCAGTGAAACAGGGGAGGCAGATACGCAGTATTTT. This sequence encodes CASSETGEADTQYF.